This TCR beta chain was documented in a study of human T cells and chemical hapten exposure. As to time point: pre-sensitization, week 0. The treatment here: therapeutic diphenylcyclopropenone sensitization with weekly scalp DPC. The CDR3 is 11 residues long. V lost 8 bases to trimming and J lost 4 bases, with 8 bases between them. CDR1 and CDR2 from the germline V gene are LGHNA and YSLEER. TCRdb itself ran the RACE reads through MiXCR, one entry per CDR3 protein. Among around 120,000 distinct CDR3 sequences listed, about 13% were seen once. This sample comprised whole blood, obtained in connection with sensitization to the hapten diphenylcyclopropenone (DPC). V is TRBV4-3 and J is TRBJ2-5, with D tentatively TRBD1 (5 bases). The source is a woman younger than 35 with alopecia areata. Some clones in this sample may be carry-over from other donors' samples. The CDR3 loop reads CASSRGETQYF. In DNA, the CDR3 is TGCGCCAGCTCAAGGGGAGAGACCCAGTACTTC.